Sequencing of this T cell receptor beta chain was carried out in a study of CD8+CD57+ T cells in acquired aplastic anemia (dated by TCRdb to the late 2010s). Broadly, across the study: A mean of about 3.2 ug of DNA, ranging from roughly 0.19 to 27.4 ug, was extracted from sorted CD4+ and CD8+ cells. Healthy donor samples averaged roughly 9.8 million reads for CD4+ and approximately 11 million for CD8+ cells. What the research found in general, with its limitations: Although 25 to 30 CD8+ CDR3 sequences were shared by patients and controls, these sequences appeared highly expressed in patients and within the immunodominant clones of patients. No significant difference in CD8+ Simpson's diversity was found between patients and healthy controls (P=0.060).

TCR beta VDJ combination and CDR3 sequence profiling used genomic DNA as the template. An Illumina HiSeq 2000 was the platform used for TCR repertoire sequencing. The study's processing was this. Repertoire assessment relied on Simpson's diversity index, CDR3 size and DJ length profiles, and TRBV/TRBJ rearrangement plots. The most abundant DNA sequence in the deep sequencing data was taken as the immunodominant clone. CDR3 amino acid sequences were checked for sharing between subjects and were compared against published repertoires and the VDJdb database. In-frame beta chains were kept once TCRdb had trimmed the public reads at Q25 with fastp and called clones with MiXCR. Identical CDR3 protein sequences are pooled into one entry, listed with their most common genes and DNA. Here the V and J calls rest on TCRdb's processing, not on the authors' analysis. The sample yields around 170,000 distinct CDR3 sequences; 35% to 50% were counted once. The top ten clones comprise 2.5% to 3.5% of the sample.

V is shortened by 6 bases, J by 0 bases, and the region joining them spans 12 bases. Looking up the germline V gene (reference sequence) yields CDR1 LNHDA and CDR2 SQIVND. The CDR3 holds 15 amino acids from the cysteine to the phenylalanine. Of the read, only the CDR3 DNA is kept; its 45 bases are in frame from base 1. TCR repertoires of sorted CD4+ and CD8+ blood T cells from severe aplastic anemia patients and healthy subjects were deep-sequenced in the study. Ficoll-Paque density gradient centrifugation was used to isolate peripheral blood mononuclear cells. Before DNA extraction, CD4+ and CD8+ T cells were sorted with FACS or magnetic beads. In its sample, this clonotype was seen many times. It lacks a known antigen. Base quality data are lacking; no much larger clone is found one base away.

Here the chain combines TRBV19 and TRBJ2-1, with no confidently assigned D gene. The TCR comes from a human donor in good health. Sequencing used sorted CD4+, CD8+, or CD8+CD57+ T cells (not recorded which) from PBMCs. In nucleotide form, the sequence is TGTGCCAGTAGGCGAGGTCTCAGCTCCTACAATGAGCAGTTCTTC. Its product reads: CASRRGLSSYNEQFF.